Following are 20 T cell receptor beta chains from one sample sequenced in a study of early T cells in non-severe SARS-CoV-2 infection. MiXCR, run by TCRdb on the 5' RACE reads, gives a single entry per CDR3 protein. This sample has about 72,000 distinct CDR3 sequences, with approximately 9% found just once. Sequencing input: whole blood. The receptors were sampled from an adult who was a healthcare worker with PCR-confirmed SARS-CoV-2 infection or an uninfected control (not recorded which).

This clonotype was seen a handful of times. The chain recombines TRBV5-1 with TRBJ2-2; no clear D gene. There are 15 residues in the CDR3. Germline values: CDR1 SGHRS, CDR2 YFSETQ. The V gene lost 3 bases and the J gene lost 0 bases, with 9 bases spanning the gap. Here the CDR3 reads CASSSAPSNTGELFF. The DNA of the CDR3 is TGCGCCAGCAGCTCGGCCCCCTCGAACACCGGGGAGCTGTTTTTT.

V and J are TRBV27 and TRBJ2-3; D is perhaps TRBD1 (6 bases). This CDR3 has 16 amino acids. Germline V CDR1 and CDR2: MNHEY, SMNVEV (reference sequence). The ends were cut back, 1 base at V and 0 bases at J, with 11 bases in the middle. The CDR3 DNA is TGTGCCAGCAGTTTATGGGCAGGGGCCAGCACAGATACGCAGTATTTT. Protein: CASSLWAGASTDTQYF.

This clonotype was seen many times. J is TRBJ2-2 and V is TRBV7-9, with 8 positions matching TRBD2. V lost 3 bases, J lost 0 bases, and 6 bases stayed unmatched. Germline V gene lookup returns CDR1 SEHNR and CDR2 FQNEAQ (reference sequence). The CDR3 has 17 amino acids. CDR3: CASSFLVAGSNTGELFF. The CDR3 DNA reads TGTGCCAGCAGCTTCCTCGTAGCGGGGTCGAACACCGGGGAGCTGTTTTTT. Variable domain in full (rest from reference TRBV7-9 and TRBJ2-2): DTGVSQNPRHKITKRGQNVTFRCDPISEHNRLYWYRQTLGQGPEFLTYFQNEAQLEKSRLLSDRFSAERPKGSFSTLEIQRTEQGDSAMYLCASSFLVAGSNTGELFFGEGSRLTVL.

This clonotype turned up a few times. The chain recombines TRBV6-1 with TRBJ2-7; 13 positions agree with TRBD2. The length of the CDR3 is 17 residues. Germline trimming cut 6 bases from V and 3 bases from J; bases unmatched to any gene: 11. From germline, CDR1 is MNHNS and CDR2 SASEGT. The CDR3 is CASRYSHGTSGVYEQYF. The CDR3 DNA reads as TGTGCCAGCAGATACTCCCACGGGACTAGCGGGGTCTACGAGCAGTACTTC.

This clonotype was counted many times. V and J are TRBV20-1 and TRBJ2-5; D unclear. The germline CDR1 and CDR2 sequences are DFQATT and SNEGSKA (reference sequence). The V end lost 3 bases, the J end lost 1 base, and 6 bases lay between the germline ends. The CDR3 runs 12 residues. CDR3 residues: CSASQTQETQYF. CDR3 sequence (DNA): TGCAGTGCTAGTCAGACCCAAGAGACCCAGTACTTC.

This clonotype was found many times. The CDR3, as DNA: TGTGCCTTTCTAGCGGGAGTATCCTACAATGAGCAGTTCTTC. It yields the protein CAFLAGVSYNEQFF. The V call is TRBV30, the J call TRBJ2-1; 10 nucleotides agree with TRBD2. The J segment lost 1 base and the V segment lost 7 bases, leaving 4 bases of the junction unmatched. The CDR3 extends over 14 amino acids. In germline, CDR1 is GTSNPN, CDR2 SVGIG (reference sequence).

The sample holds a few counts of this clonotype. The rearrangement links TRBV4-2 to TRBJ1-2, with D perhaps TRBD1 (6 bases). The CDR3 has 14 amino acids. The V end lost 4 bases, the J end lost 8 bases, and 17 bases lay between the germline ends. Germline values: CDR1 LGHNA, CDR2 YNFKEQ. The chain's CDR3 is CASSLTGTSWGYTF. In DNA form, the CDR3 reads TGTGCCAGCAGCCTTACAGGGACAAGCTGGGGCTACACCTTC.

This clonotype was seen many times. The genes are TRBV7-2 and TRBJ2-5; D not resolved. V shed 0 bases and J shed 4 bases, with 9 bases lying between them. The CDR3 extends over 14 amino acids. Germline V gene sequence: CDR1 SGHTA, CDR2 FQGNSA. The CDR3 sequence is CASSLARERETQYF. Written as DNA, the CDR3 is TGTGCCAGCAGCTTAGCGCGAGAGAGAGAGACCCAGTACTTC.

A few counts support this clonotype. The chain joins TRBV27 to TRBJ2-1, with 13 nucleotides matching TRBD2. The CDR3 spans 14 residues. Trimming removed 8 bases from V and 6 bases from J; junction bases left unmatched: 4. From germline, CDR1 is MNHEY and CDR2 SMNVEV (reference sequence). The CDR3 here is CASSGTSGINEQFF. DNA for the CDR3: TGTGCCAGCTCGGGGACTAGCGGGATCAATGAGCAGTTCTTC.

This clonotype was seen a few times. The chain joins TRBV4-2 to TRBJ2-2; D is unresolved. Germline V gene sequence: CDR1 LGHNA, CDR2 YNFKEQ. Trimming took off 1 base at V and 1 base at J, with 4 bases between the two ends. The CDR3 covers 14 residues. Written as DNA, the CDR3 is TGTGCCAGCAGCCAAGCCGGGAACACCGGGGAGCTGTTTTTT. It is translated as CASSQAGNTGELFF.

In this sample, this clonotype turned up a few times. This chain's CDR3 is CASRDKREGLAETQYF. For the CDR3, the DNA is TGTGCAAGTCGCGACAAGCGGGAGGGCCTAGCAGAGACCCAGTACTTC. V is TRBV12-2 and J is TRBJ2-5; TRBD2 is the table's D call, not checked against the DNA. TRBV12-2 is listed as a pseudogene. The CDR3 is 16 amino acids.

This clonotype showed up many times. The chain uses TRBV6-6 and TRBJ1-6, with a tentative D call TRBD1 (5 bases). Trimming cost V 6 bases and J 10 bases, with 13 bases left between them. Per the germline V gene, CDR1 is MNHNY and CDR2 is SVGAGI (reference sequence). This CDR3 is 13 amino acids long. The CDR3 DNA reads TGTGCCAGCAGCCAATGGGGGGACTCACCCCTCCACTTT. It codes for CASSQWGDSPLHF.

CDR3 in amino acids: CASSQAQGEDYEQYF. The CDR3 DNA reads TGCGCCAGCAGCCAAGCACAGGGGGAAGACTACGAGCAGTACTTC. The chain combines TRBV4-1 with TRBJ2-7; the match to TRBD1 covers 8 bases. The trim removed 1 base at V and 3 bases at J, leaving 5 bases unmatched. This CDR3 spans 15 amino acids. The V gene's germline CDR1 is MGHRA and CDR2 YSYEKL.

This clonotype was seen ten or more times. The chain's CDR3 is CASSLTTGRLDGEETQYF. For the CDR3, the DNA is TGTGCCAGCAGTTTAACAACTGGACGACTAGACGGGGAAGAGACCCAGTACTTC. This sequence joins TRBV27 and TRBJ2-5, with a weak D call TRBD2 (6 bases). The CDR3 has 18 residues. Germline V gene sequence: CDR1 MNHEY, CDR2 SMNVEV (reference sequence). The germline V and J ends were trimmed by 2 bases and 3 bases, with 22 bases remaining between them.

The chain combines TRBV7-2 with TRBJ2-2, with D unclear. V lost 2 bases to trimming and J lost 1 base, with 11 bases between them. The V gene's germline CDR1 is SGHTA and CDR2 FQGNSA. The CDR3 contains 16 residues. This chain's CDR3 is CASSLSLTMNTGELFF. The CDR3 DNA sequence: TGTGCCAGCAGCTTATCCTTGACGATGAACACCGGGGAGCTGTTTTTT. Together with reference TRBV7-2 and TRBJ2-2, the CDR3 gives the full variable domain: GAGVSQSPSNKVTEKGKDVELRCDPISGHTALYWYRQSLGQGLEFLIYFQGNSAPDKSGLPSDRFSAERTGGSVSTLTIQRTQQEDSAVYLCASSLSLTMNTGELFFGEGSRLTVL.

This clonotype appeared a few times. A junction end diverges from the germline sequence, so it may reflect a read error. The V gene is TRBV10-3, the J gene TRBJ2-1; the D gene is possibly TRBD2 (6 bases). Germline lookup yields CDR1 ENHRY and CDR2 SYGVKD. The CDR3 is 11 amino acids. CDR3 sequence (DNA): TGTGCCATCTCTGGGAACCGGGAGCCGATCTTC. Residues: CAISGNREPIF.

Only a few counts were recorded for this clonotype. The CDR3 DNA reads TGTGCCAGCAGTCCACAAGGGGACACTGAAGCTTTCTTT. Amino acids: CASSPQGDTEAFF. The chain links TRBV12-3 or TRBV12-4 to TRBJ1-1, with D tentatively TRBD1 (5 bases). V lost 5 bases and J lost 3, with 10 bases in between. CDR3 length: 13 residues.

Many counts were recorded for this clonotype. CDR3 amino acids: CASSLGYGGGVPQETQYF. As DNA, the CDR3 is TGTGCCAGCAGCTTAGGTTATGGGGGGGGCGTACCCCAAGAGACCCAGTACTTC. The chain employs TRBV11-2 and TRBJ2-5; D possibly corresponds to TRBD2 (7 bases). Per germline, CDR1 SGHAT and CDR2 FQNNGV. Trimming stripped 1 base from V and 1 base from J, with 19 bases between. The CDR3 is 18 residues long. The variable domain in full, completed from reference TRBV11-2 and TRBJ2-5, reads EAGVAQSPRYKIIEKRQSVAFWCNPISGHATLYWYQQILGQGPKLLIQFQNNGVVDDSQLPKDRFSAERLKGVDSTLKIQPAKLEDSAVYLCASSLGYGGGVPQETQYFGPGTRLLVL.

A word on this clonotype: One end of the junction is discordant with germline, which a read error may explain. This rearrangement joins TRBV7-2 to TRBJ1-1; D is undetermined. The CDR3 is made up of 14 amino acids. Per the germline V gene, CDR1 is SGHTA and CDR2 is FQGNSA. Here the CDR3 DNA reads TGTGCCAGCAGCCTAGCAAGGGCGGGCACTGAAGCTTTCTTT. Protein sequence: CASSLARAGTEAFF.

This clonotype was seen only a few times. CDR3: CASSVSSGSYNEQFF. For the CDR3, the DNA is TGTGCCAGCAGCGTGTCTAGCGGATCTTACAATGAGCAGTTCTTC. V and J are TRBV9 and TRBJ2-1; 7 nucleotides match TRBD2. Germline V gives CDR1 SGDLS, CDR2 YYNGEE. V was pared by 2 bases and J by 4 bases, with 6 bases of the junction left unmatched. The CDR3 is 15 amino acids. Combining the CDR3 with reference TRBV9 and TRBJ2-1 gives the whole variable domain DSGVTQTPKHLITATGQRVTLRCSPRSGDLSVYWYQQSLDQGLQFLIQYYNGEERAKGNILERFSAQQFPDLHSELNLSSLELGDSALYFCASSVSSGSYNEQFFGPGTRLTVL.